This T cell receptor beta chain was documented in a study of T cells in Graves' hyperthyroidism and ophthalmopathy. Germline values: CDR1 SNHLY, CDR2 FYNNEI. The CDR3 extends over 10 amino acids. The hyperthyroidism was newly diagnosed and had lasted under 2 months; the patients were aged 18 to 65. The source material, RNA transcripts, was used to amplify TCR beta CDR3 regions. The TCR CDR3 was amplified in a first-round RT-PCR using the HTBI primer set. TCRdb fed the multiplex PCR reads into MiXCR, producing one record per CDR3 protein. The sample includes more than 650,000 distinct CDR3 sequences, 14% of them seen just once.

The origin of this receptor is a woman in her late teens or twenties with Graves' hyperthyroidism. The J gene is TRBJ1-1, the V gene TRBV2, with D unresolved. Sequences were obtained from blood. This CDR3 is CAVEAVEAFF. CDR3 nucleotide sequence: TGTGCTGTAGAGGCGGTAGAAGCTTTCTTT. Full variable domain (missing parts from reference TRBV2 and TRBJ1-1): EPEVTQTPSHQVTQMGQEVILRCVPISNHLYFYWYRQILGQKVEFLVSFYNNEISEKSEIFDDQFSVERPDGSNFTLKIRSTKLEDSAMYFCAVEAVEAFFGQGTRLTVV.